A selection of T cell receptor beta chains follows, all from one sample in a study of cytotoxic CD8 clonotypes in ibrutinib-treated CLL. Sequenced by immunoSEQ multiplex PCR; TCRdb stores in-frame clones only, minus some. The repertoire includes about 27,000 clones, around 63% of them detected once, and roughly 56% sits in the top ten. Sample: PBMCs, taken after 24 months of ibrutinib treatment. The receptors come from a human donor with chronic lymphocytic leukemia. The CDR3 runs from the conserved cysteine through the conserved F or W. A D gene is named only where the DNA matches it firmly. Expanded clones get a size class; other rows say once, few or many, or leave the size out.

size: .
V: TRBV9
J: TRBJ2-3
D: TRBD2
CDR3: CASSSRLAVDTQYF
DNA: TGTGCCAGCAGCTCTAGACTAGCGGTAGATACGCAGTATTTT

size: few
V: TRBV6-5
J: TRBJ1-2
D: .
CDR3: CASSYSGASYTF
DNA: TGTGCCAGCAGTTACTCAGGGGCCAGCTACACCTTC

size: .
V: TRBV6-5
J: TRBJ2-3
D: .
CDR3: CASSYGWGGRDTQYF
DNA: TGTGCCAGCAGTTATGGGTGGGGGGGCCGAGATACGCAGTATTTT

size: .
V: TRBV28
J: TRBJ2-7
D: .
CDR3: CASLLDGAYEQYF
DNA: TGTGCCAGCCTCCTGGACGGGGCCTACGAGCAGTACTTC

size: .
V: TRBV25-1
J: TRBJ1-1
D: .
CDR3: CASLSPGPNTEAFF
DNA: TGTGCCAGCTTAAGCCCGGGTCCTAACACTGAAGCTTTCTTT

size: .
V: TRBV7-6
J: TRBJ2-1
D: .
CDR3: CASSLKESEQFF
DNA: TGTGCCAGCAGCTTAAAGGAGTCTGAGCAGTTCTTC

size: few
V: TRBV4-1
J: TRBJ2-7
D: TRBD1
CDR3: CASSHRTGVNEQYF
DNA: TGCGCCAGCAGCCACCGGACAGGGGTGAACGAGCAGTACTTC

size: .
V: TRBV15
J: TRBJ1-1
D: .
CDR3: CATSRVRTLMNTEAFF
DNA: TGTGCCACCAGCAGAGTTAGGACACTAATGAACACTGAAGCTTTCTTT

size: .
V: TRBV9
J: TRBJ2-5
D: .
CDR3: CASSVAAGGGETQYF
DNA: TGTGCCAGCAGCGTAGCTGCCGGGGGCGGGGAGACCCAGTACTTC

size: .
V: TRBV7-8
J: TRBJ2-3
D: TRBD2
CDR3: CASSLAGEGDTQYF
DNA: TGTGCCAGCAGCTTAGCGGGGGAGGGGGATACGCAGTATTTT

size: .
V: TRBV27
J: TRBJ1-1
D: .
CDR3: CASSSGQPNTEAFF
DNA: TGTGCCAGCAGTTCCGGACAGCCGAACACTGAAGCTTTCTTT

size: .
V: TRBV6-6
J: TRBJ1-5
D: .
CDR3: CASSYPVRMGNQPQHF
DNA: TGTGCCAGCAGTTACCCGGTCCGTATGGGCAATCAGCCCCAGCATTTT

size: few
V: TRBV6-6
J: TRBJ2-5
D: .
CDR3: CASSDRAAGETQYF
DNA: TGTGCCAGCAGTGACCGGGCCGCCGGGGAGACCCAGTACTTC

size: .
V: TRBV5-1
J: TRBJ1-6
D: .
CDR3: CASSQGGAGDSPLHF
DNA: TGCGCCAGCAGCCAAGGGGGGGCAGGAGATTCACCCCTCCACTTT